Included here is one T cell receptor (beta chain) sequence, with context. The clone's antigen remains unknown. Within one base of it there is no much larger clone, and no base qualities were kept. The instrument given in TCRdb is Illumina HiSeq 2500. Quantitative 5'-RACE with molecular barcodes was used to prepare TCR beta libraries. Regarding the original processing steps: A new computational method based on a probabilistic model of VDJ rearrangement was used to identify disease-linked TCR variants. The public reads were run again by TCRdb, first through fastp at Q25 and then through MiXCR, and only productive beta chains were kept. Each CDR3 protein gets just one entry, which takes the most common genes and DNA from the rows behind it. These V and J calls derive from TCRdb rather than the authors' analysis. This sample holds 300,000 to 400,000 distinct CDR3 sequences; approximately 22% were observed only once. Of the sample, 13% falls within the top ten clones.

In the germline V gene, CDR1 corresponds to SGHVS and CDR2 to FNYEAQ. From the cysteine up to the phenylalanine, the CDR3 has a length of 14 residues. Only the CDR3 DNA is retained, 42 bases long and in frame from the first base. At the junction V is shortened by 1 base and J by 8 bases; bases outside the gene matches: 5. This sample is drawn from a study of CD8 T cells in ankylosing spondylitis (dated by TCRdb to 2016 to 2017). For the study in its entirety: The study set out to find disease-linked TCR variants by profiling T cell receptor beta repertoires in ankylosing spondylitis patients and healthy donors. The whole study cohort included about a hundred healthy donors and 25 ankylosing spondylitis patients. Peripheral blood was sampled, and synovial fluid was additionally collected from ankylosing spondylitis patients. Study-wide conclusions, independent of this receptor: Some motif variants had previously been reported in the synovial fluid and blood of reactive arthritis patients, which suggests shared mechanisms of disease initiation. The disease-linked clones showed a CD8+ phenotype and occurred at relatively low frequencies in peripheral blood. Significant enrichment of the disease-linked clones was reported in matched synovial fluid samples from ankylosing spondylitis patients. A TCR beta motif made up of several highly homologous amino acid variants appeared to be characteristic of blood from ankylosing spondylitis patients.

In this chain, TRBV7-6 is recombined with TRBJ2-1; the central 7 bases match TRBD1. Sequencing input: blood, either unsorted or a sorted T cell fraction (not recorded which). The origin of this receptor is a male donor with ankylosing spondylitis or in good health (not recorded which). CDR3 reads: CASSLEGQLHEQFF. The nucleotide sequence is given as TGTGCCAGCAGCTTAGAGGGACAGTTACATGAGCAGTTCTTC.